The 18 T cell receptor beta chains below were found in one sample sequenced in a study. TCRdb ran MiXCR on the 5' RACE reads and lists one entry per CDR3 protein. The sample comprises 45,000 to 60,000 distinct CDR3 sequences, around 24% of which are singletons, and 2.5% to 4% rests with the top ten. The sequenced material came from tumor-infiltrating naive CD4+ T cells sorted from the breast tumor. Sample subset: naive CD4+ T cells, CD4+CD45RA+CD25-. The source is a female donor with breast cancer.

In nucleotides, the CDR3 is TGTGCCAGCAGTCGGCAGGGCTACGAGCAGTACTTC. Protein product: CASSRQGYEQYF. V usage is TRBV6-1 and J usage is TRBJ2-7; weak D call: TRBD1 (5 bases). CDR3 length: 12 amino acids. The germline V gene has CDR1 MNHNS and CDR2 SASEGT. V was clipped by 5 bases and J by 3 bases, with 8 bases between them.

J is TRBJ2-3 and V is TRBV7-2; no clear D. The better agreement between TRBJ2-4 and the DNA end casts doubt on the J call. This CDR3 spans 13 amino acids. The germline CDR1 and CDR2 sequences are SGHTA and FQGNSA. The CDR3 nucleotides are TGTGCCAGCAGCTTAGCGGGCAAAAACATTCAGTACTTC. As protein: CASSLAGKNIQYF.

The chain uses TRBV5-1 and TRBJ2-3; possibly TRBD1 for D (6 bases). Germline V gene lookup returns CDR1 SGHRS and CDR2 YFSETQ. V lost 4 bases to trimming and J lost 3 bases, with 15 bases between them. The CDR3 covers 15 residues. CDR3 in amino acids: CASSLQGRVTDTQYF. CDR3 coding DNA: TGCGCCAGCAGCCTACAGGGAAGGGTGACAGATACGCAGTATTTT.

CDR3 protein: CASSLDHPARNGYTF. The CDR3 nucleotides read TGCGCCAGCAGCTTGGATCATCCGGCTCGGAACGGCTACACCTTC. The chain employs TRBV5-1 and TRBJ1-2; D remains ambiguous. Germline loops: CDR1 SGHRS, CDR2 YFSETQ. Trimming left V 0 bases short and J 8 bases short, with 17 bases between. The CDR3 sequence is 15 residues long.

This clonotype was detected a few times. CDR3 bases: TGTGCCAGCAGCGTAGCTATTGGGACTAGCGGGTCACAAGAGACCCAGTACTTC. Translating gives CASSVAIGTSGSQETQYF. The chain employs TRBV9 and TRBJ2-5; 12 bases are shared with TRBD2. Germline V gene lookup returns CDR1 SGDLS and CDR2 YYNGEE. The CDR3 is made up of 18 amino acids. With 0 bases clipped from V and 2 bases from J, the junction kept 8 bases outside the gene matches.

The V gene is TRBV7-8, the J gene TRBJ2-3, with 7 positions matching TRBD2. Germline CDR1 reads SGHVS; CDR2 reads FQNEAQ. With 3 bases clipped from V and 12 bases from J, the junction kept 9 bases outside the gene matches. This CDR3 has 13 residues. For the CDR3, the DNA is TGTGCCAGCAGCTTTCGGCGGGAGCATCTACAGTATTTT. This sequence encodes CASSFRREHLQYF. Looking up the rest from reference TRBV7-8 and TRBJ2-3 gives the full variable domain: GAGVSQSPRYKVAKRGQDVALRCDPISGHVSLFWYQQALGQGPEFLTYFQNEAQLDKSGLPSDRFFAERPEGSVSTLKIQRTQQEDSAVYLCASSFRREHLQYFGPGTRLTVL.

The rearrangement joins TRBV20-1 to TRBJ1-1, with TRBD1 as a possible D gene (5 bases). V lost 0 bases, J lost 5 bases, and 16 bases lay in between. The CDR3 has 15 residues. The V gene's germline CDR1 is DFQATT and CDR2 SNEGSKA (reference sequence). CDR3 sequence (DNA): TGCAGTGCTAGAGATCGAGAGGGGTGGGTTACTGAAGCTTTCTTT. Its protein product is CSARDREGWVTEAFF.

Worth noting for this clonotype: A read error may explain this, as a much larger clone is one base away. The genes are TRBV5-1 and TRBJ2-7; D may be TRBD1 (7 bases). Germline CDR1 and CDR2: SGHRS and YFSETQ. The CDR3 consists of 13 residues. CDR3: CDSSFQGGGEQYF. CDR3 bases: TGCGACAGCAGCTTTCAGGGGGGCGGCGAGCAGTACTTC.

This clonotype was detected ten times or more. The chain employs TRBV24-1 and TRBJ1-2; D ambiguous. The CDR3 covers 12 residues. The germline V and J ends were trimmed by 4 bases and 8 bases, with 10 bases remaining between them. The germline CDR1 and CDR2 sequences are KGHDR and SFDVKD. CDR3 protein: CATSDPNRGYTF. The CDR3, as DNA: TGTGCCACCAGTGACCCCAATCGAGGCTACACCTTC.

The V call is TRBV10-3, the J call TRBJ1-2; no definite D call. The V end lost 3 bases, the J end lost 6 bases, and 8 bases lay between the germline ends. Per germline, CDR1 ENHRY and CDR2 SYGVKD. The CDR3 contains 12 residues. This chain's CDR3 is CAISDRGDGYTF. The DNA for the CDR3 is TGTGCCATCAGTGACCGCGGGGATGGCTACACCTTC.

This clonotype turned up a few times. The V call is TRBV7-2, the J call TRBJ2-1; D gene unclear. Trimming shortened V by 5 bases and J by 4 bases, and 6 bases separated the two germline ends. Per the germline V gene, CDR1 is SGHTA and CDR2 is FQGNSA. This CDR3 is built from 12 residues. The CDR3 spells CASSQSYNEQFF. The DNA for the CDR3 is TGTGCCAGCAGCCAATCATACAATGAGCAGTTCTTC.

This clonotype was detected many times. The chain links TRBV4-1 to TRBJ1-2; 9 nucleotides line up with TRBD1. With 1 base clipped from V and 7 bases from J, the junction kept 4 bases outside the gene matches. The CDR3 extends over 14 amino acids. Germline CDR1 reads MGHRA; CDR2 reads YSYEKL. CDR3 in DNA: TGCGCCAGCAGCCAAGCCGACAGGGGGGCTGGCTACACCTTC. Translated, it gives CASSQADRGAGYTF.

This clonotype came up a few times. The chain couples TRBV2 to TRBJ2-1, with D tentatively TRBD1 (5 bases). The V gene's germline CDR1 is SNHLY and CDR2 FYNNEI. Trimming pared 6 bases from V and 5 bases from J, leaving 11 bases between. The CDR3 length is 13 residues. DNA for the CDR3: TGTGCCAGCAGACTCCTAGGGGACAATGAGCAGTTCTTC. This gives the protein CASRLLGDNEQFF.

In this sample, this clonotype turned up once. The V and J genes are TRBV5-1 and TRBJ2-2, with D possibly being TRBD1 (7 bases). The germline gives CDR1 SGHRS, CDR2 YFSETQ. CDR3 length: 17 residues. V dropped 0 bases and J dropped 4 bases, with 16 bases sitting between them. The CDR3 nucleotides read TGCGCCAGCAGCTTGGCCAGGGGGGCTCGTGGCACCGGGGAGCTGTTTTTT. Protein product: CASSLARGARGTGELFF. The whole variable domain, filled in from reference TRBV5-1 and TRBJ2-2, reads KAGVTQTPRYLIKTRGQQVTLSCSPISGHRSVSWYQQTPGQGLQFLFEYFSETQRNKGNFPGRFSGRQFSNSRSEMNVSTLELGDSALYLCASSLARGARGTGELFFGEGSRLTVL.

A few counts support this clonotype. This CDR3 is CASSNGLAGRGTALAQYF. The CDR3, as DNA: TGCGCCAGCAGCAACGGACTAGCGGGGAGGGGTACGGCCCTGGCGCAGTATTTT. This chain uses TRBV5-1 with TRBJ2-3; 12 nucleotides line up with TRBD2. The CDR3 runs to 18 residues. Trimming removed 4 bases from V and 10 bases from J; junction bases left unmatched: 19. The germline V gene has CDR1 SGHRS and CDR2 YFSETQ.

The rearrangement links TRBV27 to TRBJ1-2; a possible D gene is TRBD1 (6 bases). The V gene's germline CDR1 is MNHEY and CDR2 SMNVEV (reference sequence). With 8 bases removed from V and 14 bases from J, the gap between germline ends came to 30 bases. This CDR3 has 15 amino acids. The chain's CDR3 is CASRYSQQGAMATTF. In DNA, the CDR3 is TGTGCCAGCCGATACTCCCAACAGGGTGCTATGGCTACAACCTTC.

This chain connects TRBV7-9 to TRBJ1-2; no firm D call. The V gene lost 4 bases and the J gene lost 6 bases, with 9 bases spanning the gap. The germline V gene has CDR1 SEHNR and CDR2 FQNEAQ (reference sequence). The CDR3 has 12 amino acids. The CDR3 coding sequence is TGTGCCAGCAGCTCTCGGATGGATGGCTACACCTTC. As protein: CASSSRMDGYTF.

This clonotype was observed many times. The chain has TRBV4-3 and TRBJ2-7; no clear D gene. Germline CDR1 is LGHNA and CDR2 is YSLEER. The CDR3 is 13 amino acids. The germline V and J ends were trimmed by 0 bases and 6 bases, with 9 bases remaining between them. DNA of the CDR3: TGCGCCAGCAGCCAAGAAACCGCGGCCGAGCAGTACTTC. It yields the protein CASSQETAAEQYF.